Below, one T cell receptor (beta chain) is given with its context. The target antigen is unknown. This CDR3 has 14 residues. V trimming: 2 bases; J trimming: 3 bases; junction bases outside the gene matches: 3. Germline values: CDR1 SGHRS, CDR2 YFSETQ. The data derive from a study of cytomegalovirus exposure and HLA in healthy donors. Study-level background: The 130 or so validation repertoires, a later analysis reported, used the same platform as the 550 to 800 first-cohort repertoires.

Here immunoSEQ multiplex PCR was the method, and the copy in TCRdb shows in-frame clones only, minus some. The sample has 200,000 to 250,000 clones; approximately 88% are singletons. Study-level results: Overall, around 160 TCR beta chains were annotated as cytomegalovirus-associated. A classifier reportedly called cytomegalovirus status with high sensitivity and specificity. The dataset shows that most TCR sequences were rare, while some public TCRs occurred in many donors.

This TCR came from a woman in her 30s in good health and CMV-seropositive. What was sequenced was PBMCs. The rearrangement links TRBV5-1 to TRBJ1-2, with 8 bases matching TRBD1. The CDR3 region is CASSLQGDDYGYTF. CDR3 nucleotide sequence: TGCGCCAGCAGCTTACAGGGGGACGACTATGGCTACACCTTC.